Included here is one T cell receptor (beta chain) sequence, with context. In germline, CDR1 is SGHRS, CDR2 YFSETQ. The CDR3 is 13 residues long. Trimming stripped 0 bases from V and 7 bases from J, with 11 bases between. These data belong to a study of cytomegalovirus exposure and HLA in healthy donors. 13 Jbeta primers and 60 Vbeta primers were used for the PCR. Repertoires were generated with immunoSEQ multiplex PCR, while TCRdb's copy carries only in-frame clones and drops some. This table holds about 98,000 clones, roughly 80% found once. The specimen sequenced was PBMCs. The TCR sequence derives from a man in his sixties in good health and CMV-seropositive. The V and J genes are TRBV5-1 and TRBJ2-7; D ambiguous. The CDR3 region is CASSLAVGWEQYF. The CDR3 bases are TGCGCCAGCAGCTTGGCGGTCGGGTGGGAGCAGTACTTC.